Following are 18 T cell receptor beta chains from one sample sequenced in a study of blood T cell repertoires in COVID-19. Produced via immunoSEQ multiplex PCR; TCRdb's table is partial and in-frame only. The sample gives 110,000 to 150,000 clones, about 88% of which show up once; under 6.5% is in the top ten. The sequencing input was peripheral blood. The source of these receptors is a human donor in a cohort sampled during active COVID-19.

The chain links TRBV5-3 to TRBJ1-6, with 7 bases fitting TRBD1. TRBV5-3 is an open reading frame, and its role is uncertain. The CDR3 loop spans 12 amino acids. After removal of 9 bases from V and 9 bases from J, the junction contained 6 bases not matched to a gene. CDR3 sequence (DNA): TGTGCCAAGACAGGGTCGGGTTCACCCCTCCACTTT. Amino acids: CAKTGSGSPLHF.

The rearrangement uses TRBV7-2 and TRBJ2-5; D call uncertain. CDR3 length: 14 residues. With 1 base removed from V and 1 base from J, the gap between germline ends came to 7 bases. Looked up from germline, CDR1 is SGHTA and CDR2 is FQGNSA. The CDR3 loop is CASSLGGFQETQYF. DNA of the CDR3: TGTGCCAGCAGCTTAGGCGGCTTCCAAGAGACCCAGTACTTC. The complete variable domain, with remaining parts taken from reference TRBV7-2 and TRBJ2-5, reads GAGVSQSPSNKVTEKGKDVELRCDPISGHTALYWYRQSLGQGLEFLIYFQGNSAPDKSGLPSDRFSAERTGGSVSTLTIQRTQQEDSAVYLCASSLGGFQETQYFGPGTRLLVL.

The chain carries TRBV15 and TRBJ2-7; maybe TRBD2 (7 bases). Germline V gives CDR1 LNHNV, CDR2 YYDKDF (reference sequence). Trimming stripped 3 bases from V and 2 bases from J, with 20 bases between. The CDR3 spans 17 residues. Here the CDR3 reads CATSSTAGGRNPYEQYF. CDR3 coding DNA: TGTGCCACCAGCAGTACAGCCGGGGGGCGGAACCCCTACGAGCAGTACTTC.

The chain is built from TRBV7-3 and TRBJ2-2; TRBD2 is a possible D gene (5 bases). Trimming left V 5 bases short and J 6 bases short, with 10 bases between. This CDR3 comprises 13 residues. Germline V lookup: CDR1 SGHTA, CDR2 FQGTGA. The CDR3 bases are TGTGCCAGCAGCCCCGGGGAGCCCGGGGAGCTGTTTTTT. As protein: CASSPGEPGELFF.

The V and J genes are TRBV10-2 and TRBJ2-2; D gene uncertain. In germline, CDR1 is WSHSY, CDR2 SAAADI. The CDR3 consists of 14 residues. V lost 3 bases and J 1 base, leaving 6 bases between the germline ends. The CDR3 DNA sequence: TGCGCCAGCAGTGATTCCCTGAACACCGGGGAGCTGTTTTTT. Protein: CASSDSLNTGELFF.

The V call is TRBV9, the J call TRBJ1-3; a possible D gene is TRBD1 (5 bases). The CDR3 runs to 15 residues. Germline CDR1 is SGDLS and CDR2 is YYNGEE. V was trimmed by 4 bases and J by 3 bases, leaving 14 bases between them. CDR3 residues: CASSPHPTGGNTIYF. DNA for the CDR3: TGTGCCAGCAGCCCCCACCCCACAGGTGGAAACACCATATATTTT.

This clone was detected once. V usage is TRBV11-1 and J usage is TRBJ2-7; D remains unclear. Trimming shortened V by 1 base and J by 1 base, and 5 bases separated the two germline ends. CDR1 and CDR2 from the germline V gene are SGHAT and FQDESV (reference sequence). This CDR3 has 13 amino acids. The DNA of the CDR3 is TGTGCCAGCAGCTTAGGCGGTTCCTACGAGCAGTACTTC. It codes for CASSLGGSYEQYF.

V usage is TRBV2 and J usage is TRBJ1-1, with D uncertain. Germline CDR1 is SNHLY and CDR2 is FYNNEI. The germline V and J ends were trimmed by 0 bases and 1 base, with 18 bases remaining between them. This CDR3 is 18 amino acids long. CDR3 sequence (DNA): TGTGCCAGCAGTGAAGCGCTTCCCGGACTTCGGGGGAACACTGAAGCTTTCTTT. It encodes CASSEALPGLRGNTEAFF.

The J gene is TRBJ2-7, the V gene TRBV18; the D gene is possibly TRBD2 (5 bases). Germline CDR1 KGHSH, CDR2 LQKENI. The CDR3 totals 15 residues. V lost 0 bases and J 1 base, leaving 10 bases between the germline ends. Written as DNA, the CDR3 is TGTGCCAGCTCACCACCGAGCGGCAGATCCTACGAGCAGTACTTC. Encoded protein: CASSPPSGRSYEQYF.

This chain joins TRBV9 and TRBJ1-4; D call uncertain. V was clipped by 4 bases and J by 8 bases, with 15 bases between them. This CDR3 has 14 amino acids. CDR1 is SGDLS and CDR2 is YYNGEE in the germline V gene. The CDR3 DNA follows: TGTGCCAGCAGCCTATCGTTGGTGGGCGAAAAACTGTTTTTT. It codes for CASSLSLVGEKLFF.

This chain uses TRBV7-8 with TRBJ2-3; D is unclear. Trimming cost V 3 bases and J 0 bases, with 4 bases left between them. Germline V gives CDR1 SGHVS, CDR2 FQNEAQ. The CDR3 is made up of 13 amino acids. CDR3 DNA sequence: TGTGCCAGCAGCTTTTCGAGCACAGATACGCAGTATTTT. Translated: CASSFSSTDTQYF.

This clone turned up a few times. The chain has TRBV29-1 and TRBJ2-7; D remains ambiguous. The CDR3 loop spans 12 amino acids. V gave up 3 bases and J gave up 4 bases, with 10 bases separating them. Germline V lookup: CDR1 SQVTM, CDR2 ANQGSEA. CDR3 residues: CSVEGTAYEQYF. The DNA for the CDR3 is TGCAGCGTTGAGGGCACCGCGTACGAGCAGTACTTC.

The genes are TRBV3-1 (or the pseudogene TRBV3-2) and TRBJ2-5; tentative D call: TRBD1 (6 bases). Trimming pared 10 bases from V and 1 base from J, leaving 10 bases between. This CDR3 region has 12 residues. Germline V gene sequence: CDR1 LGHDT, CDR2 YNNKEL (reference sequence). CDR3 in amino acids: CATGTTQETQYF. For the CDR3, the DNA is TGTGCCACCGGGACAACCCAAGAGACCCAGTACTTC.

V usage is TRBV5-1 and J usage is TRBJ1-6, with TRBD1 as a possible D gene (5 bases). CDR3 length equals 16 residues. CDR1 is SGHRS and CDR2 is YFSETQ in the germline V gene. Trimming took off 0 bases at V and 9 bases at J, with 16 bases between the two ends. CDR3 nucleotides: TGCGCCAGCAGCTTGGTTTGGGGCAGGGAGGGTTCACCCCTCCACTTT. Translated: CASSLVWGREGSPLHF.

This clone was seen more than once but under ten times. This chain connects TRBV19 to TRBJ1-2; weak D call: TRBD1 (5 bases). Germline V gene lookup returns CDR1 LNHDA and CDR2 SQIVND (reference sequence). CDR3 size: 13 residues. V was pared by 7 bases and J by 7 bases, with 16 bases between. CDR3 coding DNA: TGTGCCAGTAACCTACCGCAGGGAGGTGGCTACACCTTC. Translated, it gives CASNLPQGGGYTF.

This clone was seen a few times. This sequence joins TRBV5-1 and TRBJ2-7; 7 nucleotides agree with TRBD1. The CDR3 contains 14 residues. Trimming took 4 bases from V and 5 from J; bases not matched to a gene: 9. The germline CDR1 and CDR2 sequences are SGHRS and YFSETQ. This CDR3 reads CASSRLPGGNEQYF. CDR3 in DNA: TGCGCCAGCAGCCGCCTTCCAGGGGGAAACGAGCAGTACTTC. Looking up the rest from reference TRBV5-1 and TRBJ2-7 gives the full variable domain: KAGVTQTPRYLIKTRGQQVTLSCSPISGHRSVSWYQQTPGQGLQFLFEYFSETQRNKGNFPGRFSGRQFSNSRSEMNVSTLELGDSALYLCASSRLPGGNEQYFGPGTRLTVT.

J is TRBJ2-1 and V is TRBV14; D not resolved. V lost 1 base to trimming and J lost 13 bases, with 14 bases between them. The CDR3 covers 13 residues. Germline V gene data show CDR1 as SGHDN and CDR2 as FVKESK. DNA for the CDR3: TGTGCCAGCAGCCAAGCATCGAGGCGCCTCCAGTTCTTC. This sequence encodes CASSQASRRLQFF.

Only one count was recorded for this clone. This chain joins TRBV6-5 and TRBJ2-3, with 8 nucleotides matching TRBD2. The CDR3 runs 14 residues. Germline V gene data show CDR1 as MNHEY and CDR2 as SVGAGI. The J segment lost 6 bases and the V segment lost 6 bases, leaving 8 bases of the junction unmatched. This chain's CDR3 is CASSLGTRRDTQYF. In DNA form, the CDR3 reads TGTGCCAGCAGCCTCGGGACTAGACGGGATACGCAGTATTTT.